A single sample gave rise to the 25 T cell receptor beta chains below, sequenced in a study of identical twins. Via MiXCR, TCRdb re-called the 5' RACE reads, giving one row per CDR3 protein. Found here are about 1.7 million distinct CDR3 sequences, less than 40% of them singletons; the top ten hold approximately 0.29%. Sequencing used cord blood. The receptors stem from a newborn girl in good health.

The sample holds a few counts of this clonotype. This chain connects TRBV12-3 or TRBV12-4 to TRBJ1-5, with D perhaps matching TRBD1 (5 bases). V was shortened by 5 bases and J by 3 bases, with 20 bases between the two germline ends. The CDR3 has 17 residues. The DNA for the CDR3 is TGTGCCAGCAGTCTTGGTATGAGGGGCCCCTCCAATCAGCCCCAGCATTTT. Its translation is CASSLGMRGPSNQPQHF.

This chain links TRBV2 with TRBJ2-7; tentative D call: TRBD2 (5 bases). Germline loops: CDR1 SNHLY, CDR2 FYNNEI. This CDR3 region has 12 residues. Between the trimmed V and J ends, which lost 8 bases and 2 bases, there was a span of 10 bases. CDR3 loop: CASGDGAYEQYF. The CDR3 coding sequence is TGTGCCAGCGGAGACGGGGCCTACGAGCAGTACTTC.

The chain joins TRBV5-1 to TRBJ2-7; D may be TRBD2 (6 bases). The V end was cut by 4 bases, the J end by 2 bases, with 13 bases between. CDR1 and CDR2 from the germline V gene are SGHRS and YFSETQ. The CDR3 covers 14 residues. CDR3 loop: CASSGGTETYEQYF. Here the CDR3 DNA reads TGCGCCAGCAGCGGAGGGACTGAAACCTACGAGCAGTACTTC.

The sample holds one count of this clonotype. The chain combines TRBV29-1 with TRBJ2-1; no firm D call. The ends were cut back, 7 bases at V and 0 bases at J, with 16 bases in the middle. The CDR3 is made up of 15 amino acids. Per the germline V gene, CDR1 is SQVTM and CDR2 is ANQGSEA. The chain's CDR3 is CSAHIRTSSYNEQFF. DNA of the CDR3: TGCAGCGCCCACATCCGCACGAGCTCCTACAATGAGCAGTTCTTC.

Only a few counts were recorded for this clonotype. CDR3 region: CSARGPDTYEQYF. The CDR3 DNA follows: TGCAGTGCTAGAGGCCCGGACACCTACGAGCAGTACTTC. The V and J genes are TRBV20-1 and TRBJ2-7; weak D call: TRBD1 (5 bases). CDR1 and CDR2 from the germline V gene are DFQATT and SNEGSKA (reference sequence). The CDR3 runs 13 residues. V dropped 1 base and J dropped 2 bases, with 9 bases sitting between them.

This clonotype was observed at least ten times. The CDR3 is CAISEEGYGYTF. The CDR3 bases are TGTGCCATCAGTGAAGAGGGGTATGGCTACACCTTC. The rearrangement joins TRBV10-3 to TRBJ1-2, with a weak D call TRBD1 (5 bases). The germline V gene has CDR1 ENHRY and CDR2 SYGVKD. This CDR3 region has 12 residues. V lost 3 bases and J 5 bases, leaving 7 bases between the germline ends.

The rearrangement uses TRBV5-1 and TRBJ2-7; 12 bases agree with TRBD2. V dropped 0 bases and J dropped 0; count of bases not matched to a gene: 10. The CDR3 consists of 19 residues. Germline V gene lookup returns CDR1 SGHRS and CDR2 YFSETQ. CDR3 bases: TGCGCCAGCAGCTTGGTCATAACTAGCGGGAGGAACCTCTCCTACGAGCAGTACTTC. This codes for CASSLVITSGRNLSYEQYF. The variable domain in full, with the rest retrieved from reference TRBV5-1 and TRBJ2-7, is KAGVTQTPRYLIKTRGQQVTLSCSPISGHRSVSWYQQTPGQGLQFLFEYFSETQRNKGNFPGRFSGRQFSNSRSEMNVSTLELGDSALYLCASSLVITSGRNLSYEQYFGPGTRLTVT.

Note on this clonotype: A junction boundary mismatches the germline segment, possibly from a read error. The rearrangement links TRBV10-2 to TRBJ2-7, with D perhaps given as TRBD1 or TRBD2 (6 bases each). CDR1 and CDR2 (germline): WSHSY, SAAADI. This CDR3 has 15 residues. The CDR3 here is CASSGRRGASHEQYF. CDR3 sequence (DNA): TGCGCCAGCAGTGGAAGAAGGGGGGCCTCCCACGAGCAGTACTTC.

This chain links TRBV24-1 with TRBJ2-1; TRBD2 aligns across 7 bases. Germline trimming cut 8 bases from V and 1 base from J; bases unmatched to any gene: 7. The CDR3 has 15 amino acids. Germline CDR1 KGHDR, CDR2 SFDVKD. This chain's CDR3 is CATNDNSGSYNEQFF. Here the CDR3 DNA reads TGTGCCACCAATGACAATAGCGGGTCCTACAATGAGCAGTTCTTC.

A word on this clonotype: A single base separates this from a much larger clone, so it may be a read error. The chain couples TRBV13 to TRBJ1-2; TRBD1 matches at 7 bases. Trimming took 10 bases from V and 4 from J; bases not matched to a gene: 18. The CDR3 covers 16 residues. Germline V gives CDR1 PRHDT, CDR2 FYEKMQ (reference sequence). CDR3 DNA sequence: TGTGCCACTACCAGGGGGGACGGCCCCACTATCTATGGCTACACCTTC. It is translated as CATTRGDGPTIYGYTF.

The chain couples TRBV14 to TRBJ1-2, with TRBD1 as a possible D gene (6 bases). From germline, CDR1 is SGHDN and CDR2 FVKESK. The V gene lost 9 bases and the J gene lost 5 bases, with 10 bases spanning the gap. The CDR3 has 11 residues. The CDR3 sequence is CARLQGYGYTF. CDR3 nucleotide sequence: TGTGCCAGATTACAGGGATATGGCTACACCTTC.

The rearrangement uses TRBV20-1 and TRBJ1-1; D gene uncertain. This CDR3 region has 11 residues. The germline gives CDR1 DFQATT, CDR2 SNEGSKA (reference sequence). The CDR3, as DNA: TGCGGGTGGATCGGGGACACTGAAGCTTTCTTT. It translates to CGWIGDTEAFF.

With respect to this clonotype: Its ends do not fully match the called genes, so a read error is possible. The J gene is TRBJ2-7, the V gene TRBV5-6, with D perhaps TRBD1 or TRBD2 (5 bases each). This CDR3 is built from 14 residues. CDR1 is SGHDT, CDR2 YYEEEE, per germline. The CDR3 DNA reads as TGTGCCAGCAGCCCGGGACCGAACTCCTACGAGCGGTACTTC. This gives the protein CASSPGPNSYERYF.

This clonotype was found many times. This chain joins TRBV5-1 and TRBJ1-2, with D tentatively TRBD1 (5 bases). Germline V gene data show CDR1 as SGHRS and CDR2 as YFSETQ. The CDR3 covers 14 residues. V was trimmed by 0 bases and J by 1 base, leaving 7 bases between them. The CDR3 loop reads CASSLVGVNYGYTF. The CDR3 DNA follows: TGCGCCAGCAGCTTGGTGGGGGTTAACTATGGCTACACCTTC.

The CDR3 DNA reads TGTGCCAGCAGTTTACCCCCCGGACAGGGTAATTCACCCCTCCACTTT. Its protein is CASSLPPGQGNSPLHF. J is TRBJ1-6 and V is TRBV28, with 8 bases that match TRBD1. The CDR3 runs 16 residues. The germline V gene encodes CDR1 MDHEN and CDR2 SYDVKM. V lost 2 bases to trimming and J lost 6 bases; unmatched junction nucleotides: 6. Looking up the rest from reference TRBV28 and TRBJ1-6 gives the full variable domain: DVKVTQSSRYLVKRTGEKVFLECVQDMDHENMFWYRQDPGLGLRLIYFSYDVKMKEKGDIPEGYSVSREKKERFSLILESASTNQTSMYLCASSLPPGQGNSPLHFGNGTRLTVT.

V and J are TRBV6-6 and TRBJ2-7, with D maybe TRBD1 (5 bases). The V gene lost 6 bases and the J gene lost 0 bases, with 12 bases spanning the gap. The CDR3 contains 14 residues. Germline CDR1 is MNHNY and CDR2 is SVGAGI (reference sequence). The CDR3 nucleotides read TGTGCCAGCAGCAATTGCAGGGTCTCCTACGAGCAGTACTTC. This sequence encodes CASSNCRVSYEQYF.

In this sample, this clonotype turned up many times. CDR3 sequence: CASSQDWTTYEQYF. DNA for the CDR3: TGTGCCAGCAGCCAAGACTGGACCACCTACGAGCAGTACTTC. V and J are TRBV4-2 and TRBJ2-7, with unresolved D. CDR1 LGHNA and CDR2 YNFKEQ come from the germline V gene. The CDR3 extends over 14 amino acids. V gave up 0 bases and J gave up 2 bases, with 8 bases separating them.

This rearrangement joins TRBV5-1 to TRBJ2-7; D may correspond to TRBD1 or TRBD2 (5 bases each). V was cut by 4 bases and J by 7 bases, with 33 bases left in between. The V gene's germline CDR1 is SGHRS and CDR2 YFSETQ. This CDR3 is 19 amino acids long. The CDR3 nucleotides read TGCGCCAGCAGCCCTTCCGGGGCTAGCAGATGGAGCTCCTACAATGAGCAGTACTTC. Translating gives CASSPSGASRWSSYNEQYF.

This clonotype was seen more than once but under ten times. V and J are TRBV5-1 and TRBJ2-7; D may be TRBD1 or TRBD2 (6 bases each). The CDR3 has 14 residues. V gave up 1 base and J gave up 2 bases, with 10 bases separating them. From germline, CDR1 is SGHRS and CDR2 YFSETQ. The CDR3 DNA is TGCGCCAGCAGCTTGCACAGGGAGGCCTACGAGCAGTACTTC. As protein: CASSLHREAYEQYF.

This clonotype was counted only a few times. The CDR3 DNA sequence: TGTGCCAGCAGTTCCCGACAGGGCCCATTGGAGACCCAGTACTTC. Translated: CASSSRQGPLETQYF. The chain links TRBV12-3 or TRBV12-4 to TRBJ2-7; 7 bases line up with TRBD1. The end of the DNA aligns better with TRBJ2-5, so the J call may be wrong. This CDR3 contains 15 residues.

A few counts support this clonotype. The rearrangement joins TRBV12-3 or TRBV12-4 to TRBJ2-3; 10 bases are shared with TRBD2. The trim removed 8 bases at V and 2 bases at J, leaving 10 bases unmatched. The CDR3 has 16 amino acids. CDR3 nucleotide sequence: TGTGCCAGCGGTTCTTTAGCGGGAGGAGTCACAGATACGCAGTATTTT. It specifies CASGSLAGGVTDTQYF.

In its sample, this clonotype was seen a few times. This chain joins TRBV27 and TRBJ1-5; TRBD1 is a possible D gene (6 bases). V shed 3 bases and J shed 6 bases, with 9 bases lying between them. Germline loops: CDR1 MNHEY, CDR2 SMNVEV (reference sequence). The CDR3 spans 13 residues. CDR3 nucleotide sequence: TGTGCCAGCAGTTTTACAGGGCGTCAGCCCCAGCATTTT. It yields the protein CASSFTGRQPQHF.

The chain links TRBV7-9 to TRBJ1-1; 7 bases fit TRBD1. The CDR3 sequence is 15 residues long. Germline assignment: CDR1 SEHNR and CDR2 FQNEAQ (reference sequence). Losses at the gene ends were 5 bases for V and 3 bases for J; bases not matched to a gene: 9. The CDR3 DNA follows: TGTGCCAGCAGCACAGCCGGGACAGTTCACACTGAAGCTTTCTTT. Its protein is CASSTAGTVHTEAFF.

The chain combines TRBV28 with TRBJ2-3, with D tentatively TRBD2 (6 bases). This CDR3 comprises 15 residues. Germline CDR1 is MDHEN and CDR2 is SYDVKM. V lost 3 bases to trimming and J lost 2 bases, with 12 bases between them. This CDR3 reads CASSFPSGLTDTQYF. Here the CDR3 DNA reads TGTGCCAGCAGTTTTCCCAGCGGGCTCACAGATACGCAGTATTTT.

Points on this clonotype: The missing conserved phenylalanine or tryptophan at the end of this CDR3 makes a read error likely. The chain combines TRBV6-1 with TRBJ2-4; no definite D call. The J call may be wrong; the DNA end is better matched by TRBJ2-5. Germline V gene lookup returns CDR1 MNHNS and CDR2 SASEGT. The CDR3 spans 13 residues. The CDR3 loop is CASSVVGRETQYC. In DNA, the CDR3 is TGTGCCAGCAGTGTAGTAGGTCGGGAGACCCAGTACTGC.